The 13 T cell receptor beta chains given below trace back to one sample, sequenced in a study of blood T cell repertoires in COVID-19. Assay: immunoSEQ multiplex PCR; the TCRdb copy retains only in-frame clones and omits some. The sample comprises 250,000 to 400,000 clones, around 86% of which are singletons, and 1% rests with the top ten. Sequencing used peripheral blood. Receptors originate from a man aged 50 or older with active or convalescent COVID-19.

This clone was recorded only once. The V and J genes are TRBV30 and TRBJ1-2, with 8 bases that match TRBD1. The CDR3 is 14 residues long. Germline V gene sequence: CDR1 GTSNPN, CDR2 SVGIG (reference sequence). The J segment lost 6 bases and the V segment lost 2 bases, leaving 8 bases of the junction unmatched. The CDR3 here is CAWSSMTGEDGYTF. CDR3 bases: TGTGCCTGGAGTTCGATGACAGGGGAAGATGGCTACACCTTC.

This sequence joins TRBV10-3 and TRBJ1-1; perhaps TRBD1 as D (5 bases). The CDR3 consists of 15 residues. CDR1 is ENHRY and CDR2 is SYGVKD in the germline V gene. Trimming pared 5 bases from V and 1 base from J, leaving 14 bases between. CDR3 region: CAISKSGLSNTEAFF. The CDR3 coding sequence is TGTGCCATCAGTAAATCGGGACTTTCGAACACTGAAGCTTTCTTT.

This clone came up a few times. V and J are TRBV5-1 and TRBJ1-6; perhaps TRBD1 as D (6 bases). The CDR3 has 17 residues. CDR1 is SGHRS, CDR2 YFSETQ, per germline. V shed 0 bases and J shed 7 bases, with 17 bases lying between them. The CDR3 sequence: CASSLDYRVNGNSPLHF. CDR3 coding DNA: TGCGCCAGCAGCTTGGATTACAGGGTAAATGGGAATTCACCCCTCCACTTT.

In the case of this clone: Other nucleotide sequences in the sample specify the same CDR3. The chain couples TRBV7-2 to TRBJ1-2; weak D call: TRBD1 (5 bases). The CDR3 length is 14 residues. Germline V CDR1 and CDR2: SGHTA, FQGNSA. Trimming shortened V by 5 bases and J by 3 bases, and 13 bases separated the two germline ends. The CDR3 sequence: CASSPRTGDYGYTF. CDR3 nucleotide sequence: TGTGCCAGCAGCCCACGGACGGGGGACTATGGCTACACCTTC.

The chain carries TRBV7-3 and TRBJ2-1; D remains ambiguous. The CDR3 extends over 14 amino acids. V was clipped by 5 bases and J by 0 bases, with 8 bases between them. The V gene's germline CDR1 is SGHTA and CDR2 FQGTGA. In DNA form, the CDR3 reads TGTGCCAGCAGCCCCCGGAGCTCCTACAATGAGCAGTTCTTC. Translation gives CASSPRSSYNEQFF.

This chain connects TRBV30 to TRBJ1-4; TRBD1 matches at 7 bases. The CDR3 extends over 15 amino acids. Germline CDR1 GTSNPN, CDR2 SVGIG (reference sequence). V dropped 3 bases and J dropped 4; count of bases not matched to a gene: 8. CDR3 amino acids: CAWRERQGLNEKLFF. As DNA, the CDR3 is TGTGCCTGGAGAGAGAGACAGGGCCTTAATGAAAAACTGTTTTTT.

With regard to this clone: Other nucleotide sequences from this sample produce the same CDR3. The V gene is TRBV7-3, the J gene TRBJ1-6; D remains ambiguous. Germline V lookup: CDR1 SGHTA, CDR2 FQGTGA. Trimming left V 4 bases short and J 7 bases short, with 8 bases between. The CDR3 consists of 13 residues. The CDR3 nucleotides read TGTGCCAGCAGCTCGGTTCAAAATTCACCCCTCCACTTT. It is translated as CASSSVQNSPLHF.

This chain connects TRBV9 to TRBJ2-2, with TRBD1 identical over 7 bases. V dropped 0 bases and J dropped 2; count of bases not matched to a gene: 1. Germline loops: CDR1 SGDLS, CDR2 YYNGEE. There are 15 residues in the CDR3. CDR3 region: CASSVGTGNTGELFF. CDR3 DNA: TGTGCCAGCAGCGTAGGGACAGGCAACACCGGGGAGCTGTTTTTT.

The V call is TRBV28, the J call TRBJ2-1, with TRBD2 matching over 7 bases. Trimming removed 5 bases from V and 6 bases from J; junction bases left unmatched: 4. CDR1 MDHEN and CDR2 SYDVKM come from the germline V gene. The CDR3 is 13 residues long. CDR3: CASSQWGGNEQFF. The DNA for the CDR3 is TGTGCCAGCAGTCAGTGGGGGGGCAATGAGCAGTTCTTC.

This clone has at least ten counts. The chain combines TRBV4-2 with TRBJ1-4; D is unclear. Germline CDR1 LGHNA, CDR2 YNFKEQ. The CDR3 runs 14 residues. V lost 0 bases and J 5 bases, leaving 7 bases between the germline ends. The CDR3 protein is CASSQESKNEKLFF. The DNA for the CDR3 is TGTGCCAGCAGCCAAGAGAGCAAAAATGAAAAACTGTTTTTT.

The J gene is TRBJ1-5, the V gene TRBV10-2; possibly TRBD1 for D (6 bases). With 3 bases removed from V and 7 bases from J, the gap between germline ends came to 10 bases. From germline, CDR1 is WSHSY and CDR2 SAAADI. The CDR3 spans 13 residues. The CDR3 DNA sequence: TGCGCCAGCAGTGACGGGACATGGCAGCCCCAGCATTTT. Encoded protein: CASSDGTWQPQHF.

The J gene is TRBJ1-2, the V gene TRBV28; possibly TRBD1 for D (6 bases). The CDR3 loop spans 16 amino acids. V dropped 4 bases and J dropped 1 base, with 16 bases sitting between them. Germline-derived CDR1 and CDR2 are MDHEN and SYDVKM. The CDR3 DNA is TGTGCCAGCAGTTCCGAACAGGGCGACGTTAACTATGGCTACACCTTC. It is translated as CASSSEQGDVNYGYTF.

The chain uses TRBV6-1 and TRBJ1-1; D is possibly TRBD1 (5 bases). The V and J ends lost 2 bases and 2 bases respectively, with 6 bases between them. The V gene's germline CDR1 is MNHNS and CDR2 SASEGT. The CDR3 runs to 13 residues. As DNA, the CDR3 is TGTGCCAGCAGTGAAAGGGGAAACACTGAAGCTTTCTTT. As protein: CASSERGNTEAFF.